This TCR beta chain was documented in a study of blood T cell repertoires in COVID-19. On the study more broadly: PBMCs, B-cell-depleted T cells, or T cells were the source of the cDNA or gDNA that made up the material.

The protocol was immunoSEQ multiplex PCR, while the TCRdb copy is restricted to in-frame clones and leaves out a portion. The repertoire holds 240,000 or so clones, with 70% to 90% as singletons. CDR3 length equals 14 residues. The TCR was taken from a man between 60 and 75 years old with acute or convalescent COVID-19. Sequenced input: peripheral blood. V and J are TRBV21-1 and TRBJ2-5; TRBD2 is the table's D call and was not checked against the DNA. TRBV21-1 is reported as a pseudogene. CDR3 residues: CASSRGRLGETQYF. The CDR3 bases are TGTGCCAGCAGCAGAGGGCGATTGGGAGAGACCCAGTACTTC.